What follows are 8 T cell receptor beta chains derived from one specimen sequenced in a study of blood T cells in healthy people across ages. Alongside a J-beta primer mix, a sample-barcoded 5' primer served in a second PCR lasting about 7 to 11 cycles. TCRdb independently ran MiXCR on the 5' RACE reads; one entry per CDR3 protein. Of about 970,000 distinct CDR3 sequences in the sample, roughly 51% were seen once. Sequencing input: blood. The source is a woman in her sixties or seventies in good health.

The CDR3 region is CASIRTGGQNYEQYF. CDR3 nucleotide sequence: TGTGCCAGCATCCGGACAGGTGGCCAAAACTACGAGCAGTACTTC. The genes are TRBV6-2 or TRBV6-3 and TRBJ2-7, with 7 bases lining up with TRBD1. CDR1 and CDR2 from the germline V gene are MNHEY and SVGEGT. Losses at the gene ends were 7 bases for V and 3 bases for J; bases not matched to a gene: 12. The CDR3 covers 15 residues.

In this sample, this clonotype turned up a few times. This chain connects TRBV4-1 to TRBJ2-5; TRBD2 matches 8 bases. Trimming removed 5 bases from V and 5 bases from J; junction bases left unmatched: 4. This CDR3 has 13 amino acids. From germline, CDR1 is MGHRA and CDR2 YSYEKL. The CDR3 nucleotides are TGCGCCAGCAGCTCGGGAGGGGCGGAGACCCAGTACTTC. Amino acids: CASSSGGAETQYF.

The rearrangement uses TRBV10-3 and TRBJ2-1; the D call may be TRBD1 or TRBD2 (5 bases each). The tail of the sequence fits TRBJ2-7 better, so the J call may be wrong. Germline values: CDR1 ENHRY, CDR2 SYGVKD. The CDR3 consists of 16 residues. CDR3 sequence reads: CAISEIEGSSYNEQYF. The CDR3 coding sequence is TGTGCCATCAGCGAGATTGAGGGGAGCTCCTACAATGAGCAGTACTTC.

This clonotype showed up just a few times. The rearrangement uses TRBV7-9 and TRBJ2-1, with a weak D call TRBD2 (6 bases). There are 16 residues in the CDR3. Looked up from germline, CDR1 is SEHNR and CDR2 is FQNEAQ (reference sequence). Trimming left V 5 bases short and J 2 bases short, with 16 bases between. Here the CDR3 reads CASSPPSRGAYNEQFF. In DNA, the CDR3 is TGTGCCAGCAGCCCACCTTCTCGCGGGGCCTACAATGAGCAGTTCTTC. Combining the CDR3 with reference TRBV7-9 and TRBJ2-1 gives the whole variable domain DTGVSQNPRHKITKRGQNVTFRCDPISEHNRLYWYRQTLGQGPEFLTYFQNEAQLEKSRLLSDRFSAERPKGSFSTLEIQRTEQGDSAMYLCASSPPSRGAYNEQFFGPGTRLTVL.

This clonotype turned up a few times. This chain connects TRBV4-1 to TRBJ1-5, with D possibly being TRBD1 (5 bases). CDR1 is MGHRA, CDR2 YSYEKL, per germline. Trimming left V 0 bases short and J 4 bases short, with 13 bases between. The CDR3 sequence is 16 residues long. CDR3 DNA: TGCGCCAGCAGCCAAGAAGGGAGTTGGGGGAATCAGCCCCAGCATTTT. It encodes CASSQEGSWGNQPQHF.

This clonotype showed up just a few times. The V gene is TRBV20-1, the J gene TRBJ1-5; D gene uncertain. Germline V gene sequence: CDR1 DFQATT, CDR2 SNEGSKA (reference sequence). The CDR3 loop spans 13 amino acids. Deletions cut 3 bases from V and 7 bases from J, with 13 bases between. The CDR3: CSARRTAGQPQHF. The CDR3 bases are TGCAGTGCTAGGAGGACTGCTGGCCAGCCCCAGCATTTT.

This clonotype showed up just a few times. V gene TRBV6-2 or TRBV6-3 combines with J gene TRBJ1-1, with D uncertain. The CDR3 is 14 amino acids. CDR1 MNHEY and CDR2 SVGEGT come from the germline V gene. V was cut by 4 bases and J by 4 bases, with 13 bases left in between. DNA of the CDR3: TGTGCCAGCAGTTTACGTAGGGCAGCCACTGAAGCTTTCTTT. Translating it yields CASSLRRAATEAFF.

The genes are TRBV18 and TRBJ2-7; 8 nucleotides match TRBD1. Germline CDR1 reads KGHSH; CDR2 reads LQKENI. The V and J ends lost 5 bases and 3 bases, in that order; junction bases with no gene match: 18. This CDR3 comprises 18 residues. The CDR3 protein is CASSAQGQGNSRIYEQYF. The CDR3 DNA reads TGTGCCAGCTCAGCCCAAGGACAGGGAAATAGTAGAATCTACGAGCAGTACTTC.